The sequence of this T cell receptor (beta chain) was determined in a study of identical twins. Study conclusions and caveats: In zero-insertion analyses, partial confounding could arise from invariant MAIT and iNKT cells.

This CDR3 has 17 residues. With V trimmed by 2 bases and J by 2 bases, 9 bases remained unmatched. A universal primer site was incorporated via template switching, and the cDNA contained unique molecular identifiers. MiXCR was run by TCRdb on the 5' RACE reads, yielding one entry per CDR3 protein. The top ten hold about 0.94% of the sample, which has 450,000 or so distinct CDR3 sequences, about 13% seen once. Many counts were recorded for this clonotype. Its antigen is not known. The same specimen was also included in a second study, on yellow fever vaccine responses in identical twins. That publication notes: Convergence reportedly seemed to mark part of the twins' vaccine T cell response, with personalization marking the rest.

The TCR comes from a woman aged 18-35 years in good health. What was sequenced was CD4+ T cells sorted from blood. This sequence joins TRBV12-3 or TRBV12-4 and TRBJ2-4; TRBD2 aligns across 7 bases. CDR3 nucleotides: TGTGCCAGCAGTTTAAAGCTAGCGGAAAGTACCAAAAACATTCAGTACTTC. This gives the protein CASSLKLAESTKNIQYF.